This T cell receptor beta chain was observed in a study of T-cell memory formation after mild COVID-19. Looking at the study overall: Across donors, TCR clusters were largely donor specific.

5'RACE primed from the constant segment yielded TCR alpha and TCR beta cDNA libraries bearing sample barcodes and UMIs. TCRdb re-derived calls from the 5' RACE reads in MiXCR, one entry per CDR3 protein. Of fewer than 600,000 distinct CDR3 sequences listed, about 22% are singletons. Looked up from germline, CDR1 is MNHEY and CDR2 is SVGAGI. J was trimmed by 13 bases and V by 5 bases; bases with no gene match: 9. CDR3 size: 13 residues. Study-wide findings and caveats: Day 15 to 85 contracting clones showed balanced CD4/CD8; day 15 to 37 expanders favored CD4+.

Comment on this clonotype: What it binds is not known.

The sequenced sample was PBMCs or a T cell subset sorted from them (not recorded which). The chain couples TRBV6-5 to TRBJ1-2; 11 bases map to TRBD1. This receptor was identified in an adult woman who had mild COVID-19 (a few samples of this study predate the infection). Cell type and time point are not known. DNA for the CDR3: TGTGCCAGCAGTCAGGACAGGGGGCTGCTTGTCACCTTC. Protein: CASSQDRGLLVTF.